This T cell receptor (beta chain) comes out of a study of blood T cell repertoires in COVID-19 (dated by TCRdb to the early 2020s). About the investigation overall: The collaborator samples originated in the United States, Italy and Spain and spanned the acute and convalescent phases of COVID-19. The prospective study material was composed of cDNA or gDNA derived from T cells, B-cell-depleted T cells, or PBMCs. The dataset comprised deeply sampled blood TCRbeta repertoires from subjects exposed to, actively infected with, or recovered from COVID-19. The repertoires were made available in a free public database intended to serve as a resource for research on the immune response to SARS-CoV-2. The samples were drawn from two sources: the first 160 participants of the ongoing ImmuneRACE study, and over 950 subjects contributed by 6 global collaborators. The sample metadata nearly always contained a de-identified subject ID, COVID-19 status, age in years and sex. Where available, HLA class I and class II types were obtained from metadata supplied by the sample provider rather than from assay-based typing. On the study overall, not on this receptor specifically: The amount of clinical and demographic metadata varied by source and participant and was provided uncurated.

Collaborating institutions collected whole blood in K2EDTA tubes following their own protocols. For TCRbeta analysis, collaborator samples were shipped as frozen whole blood, as isolated PBMCs, or as DNA extracted from either sample type. The immunoSEQ Assay, a bias-controlled multiplex PCR, was used to amplify TCRbeta CDR3 regions from genomic DNA. As for the authors' bioinformatics: The number of nucleated cells in each sample was estimated by amplification of reference gene primers within the assay. To quantify the absolute abundance of each unique TCRbeta CDR3 rearrangement, sequence reads were collapsed and filtered. Productive Simpson clonality was computed per sample as the square root of Simpson's diversity index over productive rearrangements. In its TCRdb copy, this immuneACCESS table keeps in-frame sequences only and misses some clones. Where compared with another copy, unresolved V genes explain less than half of these, and the others have no known cause. V and J calls and clone size are those listed in that table; D and trimming were worked out from the DNA. The sample profile shows roughly 360,000 clones; roughly four fifths of them were found once. The ten largest clones represent 0.85% to 1.3% of the sample.

The CDR3 runs 13 residues from the cysteine to the phenylalanine. Solely the CDR3 DNA is kept, with 39 bases framed from the first base. CDR1 and CDR2 are read off the germline V gene as SQVTM and ANQGSEA. Trimming costs V 5 bases and J 3 bases, and their ends lie 13 bases apart. For this clone: Its antigen remains unidentified. No quality values exist for individual bases; no much larger clone is one base distant.

This receptor chain uses TRBV29-1 and TRBJ2-5; possibly the D gene is TRBD2, per 6 matching bases. The source of this sequence is a human donor with acute or convalescent COVID-19. The donor label of this sample is uncertain. Sequenced sample: peripheral blood. The encoded CDR3 is CSVLRGAKETQYF. The nucleotides are TGCAGCGTTCTTCGCGGGGCCAAAGAGACCCAGTACTTC. When the CDR3 is completed using the reference TRBV29-1 and TRBJ2-5 genes on either side, the full variable domain is SAVISQKPSRDICQRGTSLTIQCQVDSQVTMMFWYRQQPGQSLTLIATANQGSEATYESGFVIDKFPISRPNLTFSTLTVSNMSPEDSSIYLCSVLRGAKETQYFGPGTRLLVL.